The 2 T cell receptor beta chains below come from one sample, sequenced in a study of response to subunit inactivated influenza vaccine. TCRdb passed the RT-PCR reads through MiXCR, listing each CDR3 protein once. The sample shows more than 200,000 distinct CDR3 sequences, more than 10% of them seen only once. Sequencing was performed on non-naive T cells sorted from PBMCs, taken 14 days before vaccination. Receptor source: a man aged 45-65 years who received an inactivated influenza vaccine.

This clonotype was counted ten times or more. This chain connects TRBV28 to TRBJ2-1; no definite D call. The CDR3 totals 16 residues. The germline V and J ends were trimmed by 5 bases and 0 bases, with 14 bases remaining between them. Germline assignment: CDR1 MDHEN and CDR2 SYDVKM. CDR3 residues: CASSADFQSSYNEQFF. DNA of the CDR3: TGTGCCAGCAGTGCCGACTTCCAGAGCTCCTACAATGAGCAGTTCTTC.

This clonotype was observed a handful of times. This sequence joins TRBV28 and TRBJ1-2, with 8 positions matching TRBD1. The J segment lost 7 bases and the V segment lost 6 bases, leaving 7 bases of the junction unmatched. This CDR3 region has 13 residues. CDR1 and CDR2 (germline): MDHEN, SYDVKM. The CDR3: CASRDGTGIGYTF. For the CDR3, the DNA is TGTGCCAGCAGGGACGGGACAGGCATTGGCTACACCTTC.